Described below is a single T cell receptor beta chain sequence and its context. Its antigen is still unknown. The investigators amplified TCR beta CDR3 regions from RNA transcripts. The HTBI set primed first-round TCR CDR3 RT-PCR. TCRdb fed the multiplex PCR reads into MiXCR, producing one record per CDR3 protein. The sample contains roughly 530,000 distinct CDR3 sequences, 17% of which appear only once. The data belong to a study of T cells in Graves' hyperthyroidism and ophthalmopathy. Disease lasting under 3 months, a NOSPECS grade of at least 4, and a Clinical Activity Score of at least 3 were features of the ophthalmopathy patients. Patients were excluded because of uncontrolled infection, other autoimmune disease, pregnancy or lactation. PBMCs were sourced from approximately 10 ml fresh peripheral blood. Looked up from germline, CDR1 is ENHRY and CDR2 is SYGVKD. V lost 4 bases to trimming and J lost 4 bases; unmatched junction nucleotides: 8. The CDR3 runs to 16 residues.

Points from the study as a whole: Most clonotypes expanded in the thyroid (above 0.001) were also present in blood.

Sequencing was done on a sample of blood. The chain uses TRBV10-3 and TRBJ2-2; 8 bases map to TRBD1. The clonotype comes from a woman aged 18-29 years with Graves' ophthalmopathy. The CDR3 is CAISVKGTGSTGELFF. The CDR3, as DNA: TGTGCCATCAGTGTCAAAGGGACAGGTAGCACCGGGGAGCTGTTTTTT.